This TCR beta chain was obtained from a study of a mutant IDH1 vaccine in newly diagnosed glioma. Sequencing was performed with immunoSEQ multiplex PCR; in TCRdb, only in-frame clones are kept and a portion is missing. The table shows almost 95,000 clones, with around 92% occurring only once. Note on this clone: Its antigen is as yet unknown.

The time point is: week 47, end of study. One vaccine dose held 300 ug of mutant IDH1 20-mer peptide and came with topical imiquimod. Each tumor in the donors was a new WHO grade 3 or 4 astrocytoma, IDH1-mutant and ATRX-lost. In germline, CDR1 is MGHRA, CDR2 YSYEKL. Trimming took 4 bases from V and 3 from J, leaving 10 bases between them. The CDR3 is 14 amino acids. The chain is built from TRBV4-1 and TRBJ1-5, with D possibly being TRBD1 (5 bases). Sample: PBMCs, taken from a glioma patient whose treatment included an IDH1 peptide vaccine. The receptor was derived from a woman aged 45-60 years with glioma. CDR3 coding DNA: TGCGCCAGCAGCCCTCAACAGGACAATCAGCCCCAGCATTTT. Protein product: CASSPQQDNQPQHF.